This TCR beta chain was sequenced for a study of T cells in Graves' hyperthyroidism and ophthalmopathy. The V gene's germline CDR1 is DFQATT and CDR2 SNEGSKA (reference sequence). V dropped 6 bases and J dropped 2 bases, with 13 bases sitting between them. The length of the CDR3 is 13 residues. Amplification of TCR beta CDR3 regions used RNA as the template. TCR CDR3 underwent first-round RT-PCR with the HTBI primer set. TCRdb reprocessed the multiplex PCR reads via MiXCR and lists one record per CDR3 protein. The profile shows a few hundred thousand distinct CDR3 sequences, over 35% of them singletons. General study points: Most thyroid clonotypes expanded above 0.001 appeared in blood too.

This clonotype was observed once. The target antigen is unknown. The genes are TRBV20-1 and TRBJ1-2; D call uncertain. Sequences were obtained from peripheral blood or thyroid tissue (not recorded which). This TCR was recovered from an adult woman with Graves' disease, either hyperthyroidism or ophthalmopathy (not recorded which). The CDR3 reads CSAREASNYGYTF. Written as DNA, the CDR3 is TGCAGTGCGAGGGAAGCCTCGAACTATGGCTACACCTTC.